The 8 T cell receptor beta chains given below trace back to one sample, sequenced in a study of shared clonotypes between healthy human individuals. Here immunoSEQ multiplex PCR was the method, and the copy in TCRdb shows in-frame clones only, minus some. The sample consists of fewer than 500,000 clones, 60% to 80% of them appearing once. Material for sequencing was PBMCs. The receptors come from a woman aged 40 to 50 in good health. Some clones in this sample may be carry-over from other donors' samples.

J is TRBJ2-7 and V is TRBV5-4; tentative D call: TRBD1 (5 bases). V was clipped by 3 bases and J by 5 bases, with 24 bases between them. Germline values: CDR1 SGHNT, CDR2 YYREEE (reference sequence). This CDR3 spans 17 amino acids. CDR3: CASSSPPGNRPSDEQYF. The CDR3 DNA is TGTGCCAGCAGCTCCCCTCCAGGGAACCGCCCAAGCGACGAGCAGTACTTC.

The chain uses TRBV23-1 and TRBJ2-1; D remains ambiguous. TRBV23-1 is an open reading frame, and its role is uncertain. The V and J ends lost 0 bases and 2 bases respectively, with 14 bases between them. The CDR3 is made up of 17 amino acids. The CDR3 loop reads CASSQSHTHQAYNEQFF. DNA for the CDR3: TGCGCCAGCAGTCAATCACATACACATCAGGCCTACAATGAGCAGTTCTTC.

The chain combines TRBV5-4 with TRBJ2-1; D remains unclear. Looked up from germline, CDR1 is SGHNT and CDR2 is YYREEE (reference sequence). The CDR3 loop spans 16 amino acids. With 0 bases removed from V and 0 bases from J, the gap between germline ends came to 10 bases. As DNA, the CDR3 is TGTGCCAGCAGCTTGGGGGTCCCCGGCTCCTACAATGAGCAGTTCTTC. Amino acids: CASSLGVPGSYNEQFF.

This clone was seen only once. J is TRBJ1-3 and V is TRBV6-1; D uncertain. This CDR3 has 16 residues. Germline values: CDR1 MNHNS, CDR2 SASEGT. V dropped 0 bases and J dropped 0 bases, with 9 bases sitting between them. In DNA, the CDR3 is TGTGCCAGCAGTGAAGCGTCCCCGAGCTCTGGAAACACCATATATTTT. It yields the protein CASSEASPSSGNTIYF.

The J gene is TRBJ1-6, the V gene TRBV10-3, with D unclear. Germline V gene lookup returns CDR1 ENHRY and CDR2 SYGVKD. The CDR3 has 12 residues. The germline V and J ends were trimmed by 8 bases and 10 bases, with 12 bases remaining between them. The CDR3 nucleotides are TGTGCCATCCGAGCGGGCGACTCACCCCTCCACTTT. Amino acids: CAIRAGDSPLHF.

Written as DNA, the CDR3 is TGTGCCAGCATAGAAAGGGCTGGAAACACCATATATTTT. It codes for CASIERAGNTIYF. The chain has TRBV28 and TRBJ1-3; D is undetermined. With 7 bases removed from V and 2 bases from J, the gap between germline ends came to 9 bases. The germline V gene encodes CDR1 MDHEN and CDR2 SYDVKM. This CDR3 is built from 13 residues.

The chain uses TRBV19 and TRBJ2-1, with D unresolved. Per germline, CDR1 LNHDA and CDR2 SQIVND (reference sequence). This CDR3 is built from 15 residues. V shed 1 base and J shed 6 bases, with 13 bases lying between them. The chain's CDR3 is CASSIVVTSPNEQFF. The CDR3 region has the DNA TGTGCCAGTAGTATAGTTGTAACTTCTCCCAATGAGCAGTTCTTC.

V gene TRBV28 combines with J gene TRBJ2-1, with D unclear. This CDR3 has 15 amino acids. Germline V gives CDR1 MDHEN, CDR2 SYDVKM. The ends were cut back, 5 bases at V and 0 bases at J, with 11 bases in the middle. The CDR3 sequence is CASSDRPRSYNEQFF. For the CDR3, the DNA is TGTGCCAGCAGTGATAGGCCCCGCTCCTACAATGAGCAGTTCTTC.